One sample yielded the 14 T cell receptor beta chains listed below, sequenced in a study of early T cells in non-severe SARS-CoV-2 infection. A single record per CDR3 protein comes from TCRdb applying MiXCR to the 5' RACE reads. The sample gives tens of thousands of distinct CDR3 sequences, 6% to 6.5% of which show up once; around 12% is in the top ten. Sequencing was done on a sample of whole blood. Source of these receptors: an adult who was a healthcare worker with PCR-confirmed SARS-CoV-2 infection or an uninfected control (not recorded which).

The table lists this clonotype with many counts. V and J are TRBV6-1 and TRBJ2-7; TRBD2 matches 7 bases. V gave up 4 bases and J gave up 6 bases; unmatched junction bases: 3. This CDR3 comprises 12 residues. Germline-derived CDR1 and CDR2 are MNHNS and SASEGT. The CDR3 DNA is TGTGCCAGCAGTGGCAGGGAGGGCGAGCAGTACTTC. This sequence encodes CASSGREGEQYF.

This clonotype was seen a few times. The chain employs TRBV6-2 or TRBV6-3 and TRBJ2-7, with no clear D. CDR3 length equals 12 residues. Trimming took 5 bases from V and 7 from J, leaving 12 bases between them. In germline, CDR1 is MNHEY, CDR2 SVGEGT. CDR3 in DNA: TGTGCCAGCAGTCAAAATATAGGGGAGCAGTACTTC. As protein: CASSQNIGEQYF.

This chain connects TRBV27 to TRBJ2-1, with D possibly being TRBD2 (5 bases). V lost 7 bases and J lost 0, with 13 bases in between. The CDR3 sequence is 15 residues long. Germline V gene sequence: CDR1 MNHEY, CDR2 SMNVEV (reference sequence). The CDR3 coding sequence is TGTGCCAGCACCCCACGGGGTAGCTCCTACAATGAGCAGTTCTTC. Translation gives CASTPRGSSYNEQFF.

This clonotype was seen repeatedly, ten times or more. The rearrangement joins TRBV15 to TRBJ2-7; TRBD1 aligns across 9 bases. The CDR3 length is 14 residues. Germline lookup yields CDR1 LNHNV and CDR2 YYDKDF (reference sequence). The junction had 4 bases not matched to a gene; V was cut back by 4 bases and J by 3 bases. Here the CDR3 DNA reads TGTGCCACCAGCAAGGGACAGGGCCTCTACGAGCAGTACTTC. It codes for CATSKGQGLYEQYF.

The J gene is TRBJ2-6, the V gene TRBV6-5; D not certain. The CDR3 length is 15 residues. CDR1 is MNHEY, CDR2 SVGAGI, per germline. With 4 bases removed from V and 0 bases from J, the gap between germline ends came to 7 bases. CDR3 coding DNA: TGTGCCAGCAGTTCCCGACCCTCTGGGGCCAACGTCCTGACTTTC. It specifies CASSSRPSGANVLTF.

This clonotype was seen at least ten times. The J gene is TRBJ2-2, the V gene TRBV19, with 8 bases that match TRBD1. J was trimmed by 9 bases and V by 8 bases; bases with no gene match: 11. Germline CDR1 LNHDA, CDR2 SQIVND (reference sequence). CDR3 length equals 14 residues. The CDR3 region is CASSGQGITRELFF. The CDR3 bases are TGTGCCAGTTCAGGACAGGGTATTACCCGGGAGCTGTTTTTT. Combining the CDR3 with reference TRBV19 and TRBJ2-2 gives the whole variable domain DGGITQSPKYLFRKEGQNVTLSCEQNLNHDAMYWYRQDPGQGLRLIYYSQIVNDFQKGDIAEGYSVSREKKESFPLTVTSAQKNPTAFYLCASSGQGITRELFFGEGSRLTVL.

With respect to this clonotype: This may be a read error, as it is one base from a much larger clone. CDR3 nucleotides: TGCAGTACTCCCCTGGGGGGGCAGGACACCGGGGAGCTGTTTTTT. Translated, it gives CSTPLGGQDTGELFF. This chain uses TRBV20-1 with TRBJ2-2; D may be TRBD2 (7 bases). Germline V gene sequence: CDR1 DFQATT, CDR2 SNEGSKA (reference sequence). Trimming took off 8 bases at V and 3 bases at J, with 19 bases between the two ends. There are 15 residues in the CDR3.

This clonotype was counted ten times or more. The chain joins TRBV12-3 or TRBV12-4 to TRBJ2-3, with TRBD2 as a possible D gene (5 bases). The CDR3 has 15 amino acids. Trimming removed 3 bases at V and 3 bases at J, with 13 bases between. The CDR3 spells CASSLPPAGTDTQYF. The CDR3 DNA follows: TGTGCCAGCAGTTTGCCCCCGGCGGGTACAGATACGCAGTATTTT.

CDR3 in DNA: TGTGCCAGCAGCTTAGAGGGAGGGGCCAATTCACCCCTCCACTTT. Translation gives CASSLEGGANSPLHF. The J gene is TRBJ1-6, the V gene TRBV7-2; possibly TRBD1 for D (5 bases). V was cut by 1 base and J by 7 bases, with 11 bases left in between. In germline, CDR1 is SGHTA, CDR2 FQGNSA. This CDR3 contains 15 residues.

This clonotype was counted only a few times. V usage is TRBV5-1 and J usage is TRBJ1-1; 9 nucleotides agree with TRBD1. Trimming at V came to 4 bases and at J to 4 bases, leaving 5 bases not matched to a gene. The germline CDR1 and CDR2 sequences are SGHRS and YFSETQ. The CDR3 is 14 residues long. CDR3 DNA: TGCGCCAGCAGCGCCGGACAGGGGCCCACTGAAGCTTTCTTT. Its protein is CASSAGQGPTEAFF.

This clonotype was counted at least ten times. The chain has TRBV6-6 and TRBJ1-6; 9 nucleotides line up with TRBD1. The ends lost 6 bases at V and 10 bases at J; junction bases unmatched: 7. The CDR3 has 14 amino acids. Germline V lookup: CDR1 MNHNY, CDR2 SVGAGI (reference sequence). DNA for the CDR3: TGTGCCAGCAGCCCGGACAGGGGAGGATCACCCCTCCACTTT. This translates into CASSPDRGGSPLHF.

This clonotype is labeled medium-sized (0.01 to 0.1%). V gene TRBV9 combines with J gene TRBJ1-1; D call uncertain. CDR1 SGDLS and CDR2 YYNGEE come from the germline V gene. Trimming removed 0 bases from V and 1 base from J, with 7 bases in between. This CDR3 is built from 14 residues. The CDR3 loop is CASSVVEGNTEAFF. The CDR3, as DNA: TGTGCCAGCAGCGTAGTTGAGGGGAACACTGAAGCTTTCTTT.

This clonotype has ten or more counts. V gene TRBV3-1 combines with J gene TRBJ1-1; 12 bases are a match to TRBD1. The CDR3 totals 13 residues. Germline trimming cut 3 bases from V and 11 bases from J; bases unmatched to any gene: 4. Per the germline V gene, CDR1 is LGHDT and CDR2 is YNNKEL (reference sequence). The CDR3: CASSHGTGGSAFF. The DNA for the CDR3 is TGTGCCAGCAGCCATGGGACAGGGGGCTCGGCTTTCTTT.

V gene TRBV20-1 combines with J gene TRBJ2-2; D is unclear. Trimming pared 0 bases from V and 5 bases from J, leaving 10 bases between. The CDR3 has 14 amino acids. Germline V lookup: CDR1 DFQATT, CDR2 SNEGSKA (reference sequence). CDR3 nucleotides: TGCAGTGCTAGAGAAGCTCATCGTACCGGGGAGCTGTTTTTT. Protein: CSAREAHRTGELFF.